This T cell receptor beta chain was sequenced for a study of blood T cells in healthy people across ages. This CDR3 contains 12 residues. The V end lost 6 bases, the J end lost 7 bases, and 10 bases lay between the germline ends. Germline V gene data show CDR1 as SGDLS and CDR2 as YYNGEE. Primed by a sample-barcoded 5' primer and a J-beta primer mix, a second PCR proceeded for about 6 to 11 cycles. Each sample yielded at least 2.5 million CDR3-containing paired-end reads. TCRdb reanalysed the 5' RACE reads using MiXCR and keeps one entry per CDR3 protein. The sample holds about 800,000 distinct CDR3 sequences; 20% to 25% are singletons and the top ten take around 3.6%. The same sample was also studied in work on T cells of mothers and their children. As that study records: Donors comprised three healthy Caucasian mothers plus their six children. Clones that were microchimeric and persistent were not detected among T cells.

The J gene is TRBJ1-4, the V gene TRBV9; D is perhaps TRBD1 (6 bases). The TCR comes from a boy aged 5-17 years in good health. Sequencing was carried out using blood. The CDR3 loop is CASNRVGEKLFF. The CDR3 DNA is TGTGCCAGCAACAGGGTTGGTGAAAAACTGTTTTTT. Together with reference TRBV9 and TRBJ1-4, the CDR3 gives the full variable domain: DSGVTQTPKHLITATGQRVTLRCSPRSGDLSVYWYQQSLDQGLQFLIQYYNGEERAKGNILERFSAQQFPDLHSELNLSSLELGDSALYFCASNRVGEKLFFGSGTQLSVL.